This T cell receptor beta chain came from a study of CXCR3-negative and CXCR3-positive naive CD8 T cells. Study conclusions and caveats: For CXCR3-positive naive cells, TRB CDR3s were more hydrophobic than those of CXCR3-negative naive cells. Memory cells showed distinct TRBV-TRBJ patterns, while the two naive subsets matched.

The authors gated naive CD8+ T cells as CD45RO-CCR7+CD27+CD95-. Concerning this clonotype: Antigen unknown.

This CDR3 region has 15 residues. CDR1 and CDR2 (germline): SQVTM, ANQGSEA. 5' RACE that incorporated UMI labels was used to prepare the TRB cDNA libraries. TCRdb re-analyzed the 5' RACE reads; it lists each CDR3 protein once, without DNA. The sample yields 70,000 to 95,000 distinct CDR3 sequences, of which the top ten take up over 1.5%. This sequence joins TRBV29-1 and TRBJ2-2; TCRdb's D gene call, TRBD1, goes unchecked for lack of DNA. The TCR was taken from a human donor in good health. Some clones in this sample may be carry-over from other donors' samples. The sample was naive CXCR3- CD8+ T cells from blood. Subset noted: CD45RO-CCR7+CD27+CD95- naive CD8+ T cells lacking CXCR3 (TNR3-). The CDR3 sequence: CSVDGGQGSTGELFF.